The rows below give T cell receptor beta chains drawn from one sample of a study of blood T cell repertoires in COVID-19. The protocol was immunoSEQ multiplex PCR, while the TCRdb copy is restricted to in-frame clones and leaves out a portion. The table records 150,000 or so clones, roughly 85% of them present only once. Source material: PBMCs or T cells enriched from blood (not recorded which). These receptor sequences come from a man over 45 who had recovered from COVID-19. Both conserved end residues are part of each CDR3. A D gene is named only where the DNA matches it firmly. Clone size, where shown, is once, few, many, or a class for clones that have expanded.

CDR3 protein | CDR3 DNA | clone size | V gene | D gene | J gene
CASSQERAGWPETDTQYF | TGTGCCAGCAGCCAAGAGAGGGCGGGCTGGCCCGAAACAGATACGCAGTATTTT | . | TRBV4-2 | . | TRBJ2-3
CASSLGFESNQPQHF | TGTGCCAGCAGCTTAGGATTCGAGAGCAATCAGCCCCAGCATTTT | . | TRBV7-9 | . | TRBJ1-5
CASSQVGDRPQPQHF | TGCGCCAGCAGCCAAGTGGGCGACCGCCCACAGCCCCAGCATTTT | . | TRBV4-1 | . | TRBJ1-5
CATSGGQGTNEKLFF | TGTGCCACCAGTGGGGGACAGGGCACTAATGAAAAACTGTTTTTT | . | TRBV24-1 | TRBD1 | TRBJ1-4
CASSLGVLPGNTIYF | TGCGCCAGCAGCTTGGGGGTTTTGCCGGGGAACACCATATATTTT | few | TRBV5-1 | . | TRBJ1-3
CASSQRQGRDIQYF | TGTGCCAGCAGTCAGAGACAGGGTAGGGACATTCAGTACTTC | . | TRBV6-5 | TRBD1 | TRBJ2-4
CASTTRDRHPGTNQPQHF | TGTGCCAGCACCACTCGGGACAGGCACCCGGGGACCAATCAGCCCCAGCATTTT | . | TRBV27 | TRBD1 | TRBJ1-5
CATSDGPRGDTTYNEQFF | TGTGCCACCAGTGATGGACCGCGCGGGGATACCACATACAATGAGCAGTTCTTC | . | TRBV24-1 | . | TRBJ2-1
CASSLGQIATNEKLFF | TGTGCCAGCAGCCTGGGACAAATCGCAACTAATGAAAAACTGTTTTTT | . | TRBV28 | . | TRBJ1-4
CASSLDTSGLVLSEQFF | TGTGCCAGCAGCTTAGATACGTCCGGACTAGTACTTAGTGAGCAGTTCTTC | . | TRBV11-2 | TRBD2 | TRBJ2-1
CASSPTDRDTEAFF | TGTGCCAGCTCCCCAACTGACAGGGATACTGAAGCTTTCTTT | . | TRBV18 | TRBD1 | TRBJ1-1
CATSDFGQGDFVEQFF | TGTGCCACCAGTGATTTTGGGCAGGGGGACTTCGTGGAACAGTTCTTC | few | TRBV24-1 | . | TRBJ2-1
CASSKDSSSYNEQFF | TGTGCCAGCAGCAAAGACTCAAGCTCCTACAATGAGCAGTTCTTC | . | TRBV7-3 | . | TRBJ2-1
CASSLQVGGPSDTQYF | TGTGCCAGCAGCTTACAGGTGGGAGGGCCCTCAGATACGCAGTATTTT | . | TRBV7-3 | TRBD2 | TRBJ2-3
CASSPRDRVNTEAFF | TGTGCCAGTAGTCCCCGGGACAGGGTCAACACTGAAGCTTTCTTT | . | TRBV19 | TRBD1 | TRBJ1-1
CASRDRDYGYTF | TGTGCCAGCCGAGACAGGGACTATGGCTACACCTTC | . | TRBV7-9 | TRBD1 | TRBJ1-2
CASSLSGSTYEQYF | TGTGCCAGCAGCTTATCTGGCAGTACCTACGAGCAGTACTTC | . | TRBV7-9 | . | TRBJ2-7
CATSDASGTGVAGELFF | TGTGCCACCAGTGACGCCTCCGGGACAGGGGTCGCAGGGGAGCTGTTTTTT | few | TRBV24-1 | TRBD1 | TRBJ2-2
CASSNYRGTAGELFF | TGTGCCAGCAGCAACTACAGGGGGACGGCCGGGGAGCTGTTTTTT | . | TRBV7-2 | TRBD1 | TRBJ2-2
CASSQVQVNTEAFF | TGTGCCAGCAGCCAAGTTCAGGTGAACACTGAAGCTTTCTTT | once | TRBV3-1/TRBV3-2 | . | TRBJ1-1
CASSYTTGTNYGYTF | TGTGCCAGCAGTTATACGACAGGAACCAACTATGGCTACACCTTC | . | TRBV5-4 | . | TRBJ1-2
CASMPGQGAVRGNQPQHF | TGTGCCAGTATGCCGGGACAGGGGGCGGTTAGGGGCAATCAGCCCCAGCATTTT | . | TRBV19 | TRBD1 | TRBJ1-5
CASSFTGFGNQPQHF | TGTGCCAGCAGTTTTACCGGGTTTGGCAATCAGCCCCAGCATTTT | . | TRBV28 | . | TRBJ1-5
CASSLGGSSGNTIYF | TGCGCCAGCAGCTTGGGAGGGAGCTCTGGAAACACCATATATTTT | . | TRBV5-1 | . | TRBJ1-3
CASSSTGTGSTEAFF | TGTGCCAGCAGCTCCACCGGGACAGGGTCTACGGAAGCTTTCTTT | . | TRBV7-6 | TRBD1 | TRBJ1-1
CASSGTGGSNQPQHF | TGTGCCAGCAGCGGGACAGGGGGGAGCAATCAGCCCCAGCATTTT | . | TRBV9 | TRBD1 | TRBJ1-5
CASADSQGGYTF | TGTGCCAGCGCGGACAGCCAGGGTGGCTACACCTTC | . | TRBV7-2 | . | TRBJ1-2
CASSQRQGWESGANVLTF | TGCGCCAGCAGCCAGAGACAGGGGTGGGAGTCTGGGGCCAACGTCCTGACTTTC | . | TRBV5-1 | TRBD1 | TRBJ2-6
CASSLAGGFYEQYF | TGCGCCAGCAGCTTGGCAGGGGGTTTTTACGAGCAGTACTTC | many | TRBV5-1 | TRBD1 | TRBJ2-7